Described below is a single TCR beta chain sequence and its context. Its antigen is unidentified. Other DNA sequences in the same sample also yield this CDR3. Data came from immunoSEQ multiplex PCR; TCRdb stores just in-frame clones and leaves some out. The sample lists over 150,000 clones, about 85% seen once, with approximately 16% in the top ten. V gave up 0 bases and J gave up 2 bases; unmatched junction bases: 7. The CDR3 totals 17 residues. CDR1 and CDR2 from the germline V gene are KGHSH and LQKENI. This sample stems from a study of cytomegalovirus exposure and HLA in healthy donors. Findings of the study overall: Later, an analysis found that TCR clusters from the first cohort tended to co-occur in the 120 or so validation repertoires. Specificity of three CMV-associated chains for CMV antigens was verified in vitro.

This chain connects TRBV18 to TRBJ2-5; 9 bases agree with TRBD1. The sequenced sample consisted of PBMCs. This clonotype was sampled from a man aged 18 to 30 in good health and CMV-seropositive. The CDR3 loop is CASSPPGQGRGQETQYF. The CDR3 coding sequence is TGTGCCAGCTCACCACCGGGACAGGGAAGGGGGCAAGAGACCCAGTACTTC.